Presented here are 22 T cell receptor beta chains from one specimen sequenced in a study of T cells after somatic rescue of genetic block. Repertoires were generated with immunoSEQ multiplex PCR, while TCRdb's copy carries only in-frame clones and drops some. The table has 95,000 to 120,000 clones, about 89% seen once. Material for sequencing was peripheral blood mononuclear cells (PBMCs). These receptors originate from a woman aged 18-29 years.

This chain joins TRBV19 and TRBJ1-4, with D maybe TRBD1 (6 bases). CDR1 and CDR2 from the germline V gene are LNHDA and SQIVND (reference sequence). V was pared by 3 bases and J by 4 bases, with 15 bases between. The CDR3 is 16 residues long. CDR3: CASSIGGGQFNEKLFF. DNA of the CDR3: TGTGCCAGTAGTATCGGAGGGGGTCAGTTTAATGAAAAACTGTTTTTT.

In its sample, this clone was seen once. The CDR3 DNA follows: TGTGCCAGCAGCACGGGGGGAGCGAACACCGGGGAGCTGTTTTTT. This encodes CASSTGGANTGELFF. The genes are TRBV7-7 and TRBJ2-2; 7 bases are shared with TRBD2. The CDR3 sequence is 15 residues long. Germline CDR1 and CDR2: SSHAT and FNYEAQ (reference sequence). V shed 5 bases, J shed 0 bases, and the junction held 3 bases outside the gene matches.

This chain uses TRBV7-9 with TRBJ2-3; 8 bases match TRBD1. J was trimmed by 4 bases and V by 5 bases; bases with no gene match: 14. Germline-derived CDR1 and CDR2 are SEHNR and FQNEAQ (reference sequence). This CDR3 region has 17 residues. CDR3 residues: CASSAPRGRLPADTQYF. Written as DNA, the CDR3 is TGTGCCAGCAGCGCCCCCAGGGGGCGGTTGCCCGCAGATACGCAGTATTTT.

The V gene is TRBV6-1, the J gene TRBJ1-2; tentative D call: TRBD1 (5 bases). From germline, CDR1 is MNHNS and CDR2 SASEGT. This CDR3 spans 14 amino acids. The germline V and J ends were trimmed by 0 bases and 3 bases, with 8 bases remaining between them. The chain's CDR3 is CASSEAGPDYGYTF. The CDR3 coding sequence is TGTGCCAGCAGTGAAGCGGGGCCAGACTATGGCTACACCTTC.

The chain links TRBV9 to TRBJ1-6, with a possible D match to TRBD1 (5 bases). The CDR3 spans 16 residues. Trimming pared 0 bases from V and 5 bases from J, leaving 12 bases between. Germline CDR1 reads SGDLS; CDR2 reads YYNGEE. The CDR3 coding sequence is TGTGCCAGCAGCGTAGCGGGGCATCGGAATAATTCACCCCTCCACTTT. This sequence encodes CASSVAGHRNNSPLHF.

The J gene is TRBJ1-1, the V gene TRBV30; the D is unclear. The germline gives CDR1 GTSNPN, CDR2 SVGIG (reference sequence). The V and J ends lost 2 bases and 8 bases respectively, with 9 bases between them. This CDR3 is 11 amino acids long. The CDR3 region is CAWSLSREAFF. The CDR3 DNA reads as TGTGCCTGGAGTCTATCGAGGGAAGCTTTCTTT.

V is TRBV28 and J is TRBJ1-1, with a tentative D call TRBD1 (5 bases). The CDR3 extends over 14 amino acids. Germline V CDR1 and CDR2: MDHEN, SYDVKM. V was cut by 2 bases and J by 3 bases, with 10 bases left in between. The CDR3 DNA reads TGTGCCAGCAGTTTACTCGGGGCCGACACTGAAGCTTTCTTT. Translated: CASSLLGADTEAFF.

The CDR3 nucleotides are TGTGCCAGCAGTTACGGACAGGGAGGTTTTTCACCCCTCCACTTT. Its protein product is CASSYGQGGFSPLHF. The rearrangement links TRBV6-6 to TRBJ1-6; TRBD1 agrees at 8 bases. V shed 2 bases and J 9 bases; nucleotides not matched to a gene: 6. CDR1 and CDR2 (germline): MNHNY, SVGAGI (reference sequence). The CDR3 length is 15 residues.

V and J are TRBV10-3 and TRBJ1-2; 8 nucleotides align to TRBD1. The length of the CDR3 is 14 residues. Germline V lookup: CDR1 ENHRY, CDR2 SYGVKD. Losses at the gene ends were 6 bases for V and 2 bases for J; bases not matched to a gene: 5. The CDR3 bases are TGTGCCATCAGCCTGGGACAGGCAAACTATGGCTACACCTTC. As protein: CAISLGQANYGYTF.

The chain joins TRBV7-9 to TRBJ1-2; 7 nucleotides agree with TRBD1. Trimming took 5 bases from V and 1 from J; bases not matched to a gene: 19. Per the germline V gene, CDR1 is SEHNR and CDR2 is FQNEAQ (reference sequence). The CDR3 covers 19 residues. The CDR3 loop is CASSQSTGTAHSLNYGYTF. The CDR3 DNA reads as TGTGCCAGCAGCCAAAGTACAGGGACAGCCCATAGTCTTAACTATGGCTACACCTTC.

The rearrangement links TRBV7-8 to TRBJ1-3; D uncertain. This CDR3 contains 16 residues. The V and J ends lost 1 base and 9 bases respectively, with 19 bases between them. The germline V gene has CDR1 SGHVS and CDR2 FQNEAQ. The CDR3 protein is CASSLGPGLLSRTIYF. In DNA form, the CDR3 reads TGTGCCAGCAGCTTAGGGCCGGGTCTCTTGTCGCGCACCATATATTTT.

The chain recombines TRBV4-2 with TRBJ1-6; D is unclear. V lost 3 bases and J 6 bases, leaving 12 bases between the germline ends. Germline lookup yields CDR1 LGHNA and CDR2 YNFKEQ. CDR3 length equals 15 residues. CDR3 amino acids: CASSQEALGNSPLHF. CDR3 nucleotides: TGTGCCAGCAGCCAGGAGGCACTGGGTAATTCACCCCTCCACTTT.

V is TRBV7-2 and J is TRBJ2-2, with a tentative D call TRBD2 (6 bases). Trimming took 0 bases from V and 5 from J, leaving 13 bases between them. The germline CDR1 and CDR2 sequences are SGHTA and FQGNSA. The CDR3 covers 16 residues. In DNA, the CDR3 is TGTGCCAGCAGCTTAGCCCAACTAGCTGGAACCGGGGAGCTGTTTTTT. This sequence encodes CASSLAQLAGTGELFF.

CDR3: CASSEQGGYYEQYF. CDR3 bases: TGCGCCAGCAGCGAACAGGGAGGTTACTACGAGCAGTACTTC. The genes are TRBV5-1 and TRBJ2-7; D tentatively reads TRBD1 or TRBD2 (6 bases each). Trimming cost V 4 bases and J 3 bases, with 14 bases left between them. This CDR3 has 14 residues. Germline assignment: CDR1 SGHRS and CDR2 YFSETQ.

This chain connects TRBV19 to TRBJ1-2, with 7 bases lining up with TRBD1. The V and J ends lost 3 bases and 8 bases, in that order; junction bases with no gene match: 6. Germline CDR1 is LNHDA and CDR2 is SQIVND (reference sequence). This CDR3 comprises 13 residues. CDR3 nucleotide sequence: TGTGCCAGTAGTATCGCACAGGGGCCCGGCTACACCTTC. Its translation: CASSIAQGPGYTF.

This CDR3 reads CASSLHRGRRGGYTF. CDR3 coding DNA: TGTGCCAGCAGTTTGCACAGGGGGCGCCGGGGTGGCTACACCTTC. The V gene is TRBV28, the J gene TRBJ1-2; the match to TRBD1 covers 9 bases. J was trimmed by 7 bases and V by 3 bases; bases with no gene match: 9. This CDR3 is built from 15 residues. CDR1 is MDHEN, CDR2 SYDVKM, per germline.

V usage is TRBV21-1 and J usage is TRBJ2-3; the tabulated D call, TRBD2, remains unverified against the DNA. TRBV21-1 is described as a pseudogene. CDR3 length: 16 amino acids. The CDR3 nucleotides read TGTGCCAGCAGCGGACGGGGGGCCCCTTTAACAGATACGCAGTATTTT. Translated, it gives CASSGRGAPLTDTQYF.

V is TRBV19 and J is TRBJ2-7; D remains ambiguous. The CDR3 consists of 11 residues. The V end lost 9 bases, the J end lost 6 bases, and 12 bases lay between the germline ends. CDR1 and CDR2 (germline): LNHDA, SQIVND (reference sequence). CDR3 DNA sequence: TGTGCCAGCACCTCAGGAACCGAGCAGTACTTC. The encoded protein is CASTSGTEQYF.

The CDR3 is CSARGGDGYTF. DNA of the CDR3: TGCAGTGCTAGAGGCGGGGATGGCTACACCTTC. The rearrangement uses TRBV20-1 and TRBJ1-2; unclear D gene. With 1 base removed from V and 6 bases from J, the gap between germline ends came to 6 bases. The CDR3 contains 11 residues. The germline V gene has CDR1 DFQATT and CDR2 SNEGSKA (reference sequence).

The genes are TRBV7-7 and TRBJ2-1; 16 bases map to TRBD2. The CDR3 spans 19 residues. V lost 5 bases and J lost 4; bases outside the gene matches: 11. The germline V gene has CDR1 SSHAT and CDR2 FNYEAQ (reference sequence). The CDR3 here is CASSPTLGTSGGGYNEQFF. In nucleotides, the CDR3 is TGTGCCAGCAGCCCCACTCTCGGGACTAGCGGGGGGGGTTACAATGAGCAGTTCTTC. Based on the CDR3 plus reference TRBV7-7 and TRBJ2-1, the full variable domain is GAGVSQSPRYKVTKRGQDVTLRCDPISSHATLYWYQQALGQGPEFLTYFNYEAQPDKSGLPSDRFSAERPEGSISTLTIQRTEQRDSAMYRCASSPTLGTSGGGYNEQFFGPGTRLTVL.

The genes are TRBV2 and TRBJ1-3, with TRBD1 identical over 7 bases. Germline V lookup: CDR1 SNHLY, CDR2 FYNNEI. The CDR3 covers 19 residues. Unmatched junction bases numbered 11, after V lost 0 bases and J lost 0 bases. The CDR3 sequence is CASSEALRDRKFSGNTIYF. CDR3 in DNA: TGTGCCAGCAGTGAAGCGCTTAGGGACAGAAAATTCTCTGGAAACACCATATATTTT.

The chain carries TRBV30 and TRBJ2-3, with D possibly matching TRBD2 (5 bases). The CDR3 extends over 16 amino acids. Germline lookup yields CDR1 GTSNPN and CDR2 SVGIG (reference sequence). The V and J ends lost 0 bases and 0 bases respectively, with 13 bases between them. The CDR3 here is CAWSVGSSTSTDTQYF. Written as DNA, the CDR3 is TGTGCCTGGAGTGTAGGGAGCAGTACCAGCACAGATACGCAGTATTTT.